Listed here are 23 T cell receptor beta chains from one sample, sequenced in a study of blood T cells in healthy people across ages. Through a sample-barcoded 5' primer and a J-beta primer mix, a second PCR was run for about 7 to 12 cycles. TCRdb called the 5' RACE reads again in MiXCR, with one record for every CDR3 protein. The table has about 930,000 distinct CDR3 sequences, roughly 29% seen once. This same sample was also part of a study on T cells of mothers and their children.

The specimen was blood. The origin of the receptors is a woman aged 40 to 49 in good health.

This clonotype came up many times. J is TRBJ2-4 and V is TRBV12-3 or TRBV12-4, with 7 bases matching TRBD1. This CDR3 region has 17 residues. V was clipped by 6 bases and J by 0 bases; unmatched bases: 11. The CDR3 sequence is CASRTGSDGLAKNIQYF. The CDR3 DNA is TGTGCCAGCAGGACAGGGTCTGACGGTTTAGCCAAAAACATTCAGTACTTC.

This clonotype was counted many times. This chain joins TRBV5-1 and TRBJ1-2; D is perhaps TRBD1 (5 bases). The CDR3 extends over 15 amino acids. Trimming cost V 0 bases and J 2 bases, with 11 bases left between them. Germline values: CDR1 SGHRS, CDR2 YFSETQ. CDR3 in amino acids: CASSLEAGINYGYTF. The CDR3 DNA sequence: TGCGCCAGCAGCTTGGAAGCAGGGATAAACTATGGCTACACCTTC.

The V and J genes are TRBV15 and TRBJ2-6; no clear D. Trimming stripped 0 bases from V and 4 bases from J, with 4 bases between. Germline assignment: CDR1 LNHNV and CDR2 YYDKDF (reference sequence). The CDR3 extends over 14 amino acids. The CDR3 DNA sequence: TGTGCCACCAGCAGAGAAGGGGGGGCCAACGTCCTGACTTTC. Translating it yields CATSREGGANVLTF.

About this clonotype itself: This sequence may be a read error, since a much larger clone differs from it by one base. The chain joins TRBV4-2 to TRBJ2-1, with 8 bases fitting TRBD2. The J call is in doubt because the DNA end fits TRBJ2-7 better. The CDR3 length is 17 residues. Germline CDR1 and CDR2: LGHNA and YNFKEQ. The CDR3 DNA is TGTGCCAGCAGCCAGTCTTCGGGGGGGCGACCCTACAATGAGCAGTACTTC. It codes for CASSQSSGGRPYNEQYF.

The CDR3 DNA reads as TGCAGCGTTGGGGATACTAACTATGGCTACACCTTC. Translation: CSVGDTNYGYTF. The chain employs TRBV29-1 and TRBJ1-2; no definite D call. This CDR3 has 12 residues. Germline values: CDR1 SQVTM, CDR2 ANQGSEA. Trimming cost V 4 bases and J 0 bases, with 6 bases left between them.

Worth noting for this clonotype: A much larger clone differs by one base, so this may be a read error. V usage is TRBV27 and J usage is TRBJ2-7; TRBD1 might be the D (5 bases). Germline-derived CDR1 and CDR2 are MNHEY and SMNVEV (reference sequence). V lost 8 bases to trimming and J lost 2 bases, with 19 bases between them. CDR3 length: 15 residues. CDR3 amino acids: CASRSEAGYPYEQYF. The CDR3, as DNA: TGTGCCAGCCGCTCCGAGGCAGGGTACCCCTACGAGCAGTACTTC.

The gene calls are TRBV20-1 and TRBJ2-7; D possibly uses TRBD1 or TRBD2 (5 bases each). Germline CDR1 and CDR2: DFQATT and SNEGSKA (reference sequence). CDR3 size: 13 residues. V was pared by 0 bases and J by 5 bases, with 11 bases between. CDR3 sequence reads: CSARDLGDHEQYF. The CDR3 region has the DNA TGCAGTGCTAGAGATTTGGGGGACCACGAGCAGTACTTC.

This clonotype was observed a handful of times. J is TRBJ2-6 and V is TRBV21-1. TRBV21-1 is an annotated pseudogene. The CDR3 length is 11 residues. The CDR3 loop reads CAASGANVLTF. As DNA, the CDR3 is TGTGCCGCCTCTGGGGCCAACGTCCTGACTTTC.

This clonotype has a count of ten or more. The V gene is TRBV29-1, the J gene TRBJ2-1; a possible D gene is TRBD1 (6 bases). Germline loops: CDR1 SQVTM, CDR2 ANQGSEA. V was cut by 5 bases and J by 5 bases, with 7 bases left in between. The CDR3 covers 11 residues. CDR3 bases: TGCAGCGTTAACAGGGACAATGAGCAGTTCTTC. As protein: CSVNRDNEQFF.

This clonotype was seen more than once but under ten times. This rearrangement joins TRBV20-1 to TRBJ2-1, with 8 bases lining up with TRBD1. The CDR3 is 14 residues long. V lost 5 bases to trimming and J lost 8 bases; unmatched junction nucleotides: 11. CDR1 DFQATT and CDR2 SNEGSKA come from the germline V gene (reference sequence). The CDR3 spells CSAPGTGRFDEQFF. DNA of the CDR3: TGCAGTGCTCCCGGGACAGGTCGTTTTGATGAGCAGTTCTTC.

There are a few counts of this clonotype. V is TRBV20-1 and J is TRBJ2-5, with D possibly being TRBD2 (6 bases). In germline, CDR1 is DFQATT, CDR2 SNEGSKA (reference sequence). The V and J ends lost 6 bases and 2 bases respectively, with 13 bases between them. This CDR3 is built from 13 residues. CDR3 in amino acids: CSALRDLQETQYF. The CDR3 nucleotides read TGCAGTGCCCTCAGGGACTTACAAGAGACCCAGTACTTC.

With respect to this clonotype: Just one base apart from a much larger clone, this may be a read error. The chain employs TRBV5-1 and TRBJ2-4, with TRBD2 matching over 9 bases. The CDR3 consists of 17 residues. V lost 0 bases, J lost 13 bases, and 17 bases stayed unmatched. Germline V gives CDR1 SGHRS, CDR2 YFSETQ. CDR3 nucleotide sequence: TGCGCCAGCAGCTTGGTTCCAGGTGCGGGGGGGCGAAATGAGCAGTACTTC. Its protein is CASSLVPGAGGRNEQYF.

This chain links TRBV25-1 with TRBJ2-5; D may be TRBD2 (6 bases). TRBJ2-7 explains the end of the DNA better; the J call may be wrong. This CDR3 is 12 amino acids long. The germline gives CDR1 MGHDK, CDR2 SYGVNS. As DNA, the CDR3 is TGTGCCAGCAGTTTCCAGGGACTCGAGCAGTACTTC. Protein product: CASSFQGLEQYF.

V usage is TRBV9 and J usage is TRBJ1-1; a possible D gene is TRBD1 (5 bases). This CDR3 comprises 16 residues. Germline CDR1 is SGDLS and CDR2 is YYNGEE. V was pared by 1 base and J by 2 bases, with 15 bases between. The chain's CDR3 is CASSVSGGGVNTEAFF. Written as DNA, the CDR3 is TGTGCCAGCAGCGTATCCGGGGGGGGAGTAAACACTGAAGCTTTCTTT.

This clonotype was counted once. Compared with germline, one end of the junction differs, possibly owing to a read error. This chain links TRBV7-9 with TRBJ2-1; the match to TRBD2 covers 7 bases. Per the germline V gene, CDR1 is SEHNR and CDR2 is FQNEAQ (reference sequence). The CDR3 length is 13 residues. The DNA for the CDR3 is TGTGCCAGCAGCCTAGGGGACTACGATGAGCAGTTCTTC. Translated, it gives CASSLGDYDEQFF.

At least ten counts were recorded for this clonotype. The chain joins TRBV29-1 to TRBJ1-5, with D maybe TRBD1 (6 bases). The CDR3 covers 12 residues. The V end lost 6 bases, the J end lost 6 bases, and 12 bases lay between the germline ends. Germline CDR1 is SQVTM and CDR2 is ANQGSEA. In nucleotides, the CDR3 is TGCAGCGTCTCACAGGGAGGTCAGCCCCAGCATTTT. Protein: CSVSQGGQPQHF.

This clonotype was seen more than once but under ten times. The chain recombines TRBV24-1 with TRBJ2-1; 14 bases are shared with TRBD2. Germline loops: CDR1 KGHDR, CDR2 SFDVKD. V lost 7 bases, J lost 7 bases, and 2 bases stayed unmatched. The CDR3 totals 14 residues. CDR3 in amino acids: CATRTSGGGNEQFF. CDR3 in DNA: TGTGCCACCAGGACTAGCGGGGGGGGGAATGAGCAGTTCTTC.

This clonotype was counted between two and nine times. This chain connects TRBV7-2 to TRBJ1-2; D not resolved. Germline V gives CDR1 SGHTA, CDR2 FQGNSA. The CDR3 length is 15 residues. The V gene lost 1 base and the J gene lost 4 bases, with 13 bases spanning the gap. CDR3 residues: CASSLGGQAFYGYTF. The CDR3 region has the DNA TGTGCCAGCAGCTTAGGAGGGCAGGCATTCTATGGCTACACCTTC.

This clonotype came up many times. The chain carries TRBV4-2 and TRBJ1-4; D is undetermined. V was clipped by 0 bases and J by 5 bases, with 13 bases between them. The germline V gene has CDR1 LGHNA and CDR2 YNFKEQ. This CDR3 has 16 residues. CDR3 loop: CASSQDSGQENEKLFF. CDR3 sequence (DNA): TGTGCCAGCAGCCAAGATTCGGGTCAAGAAAATGAAAAACTGTTTTTT.

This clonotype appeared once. CDR3 sequence: CASSQRQRDAEYQETQYF. CDR3 nucleotides: TGTGCCAGCAGCCAGCGACAACGGGACGCCGAGTACCAAGAGACCCAGTACTTC. The chain combines TRBV14 with TRBJ2-5; D may match TRBD1 or TRBD2 (5 bases each). With 3 bases removed from V and 0 bases from J, the gap between germline ends came to 20 bases. Germline CDR1 SGHDN, CDR2 FVKESK. This CDR3 comprises 18 residues.

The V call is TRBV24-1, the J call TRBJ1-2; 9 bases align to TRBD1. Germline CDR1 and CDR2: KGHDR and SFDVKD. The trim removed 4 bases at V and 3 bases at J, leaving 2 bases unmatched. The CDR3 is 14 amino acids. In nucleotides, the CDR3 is TGTGCCACCAGTGAGGGACAGGGCCACTATGGCTACACCTTC. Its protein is CATSEGQGHYGYTF.

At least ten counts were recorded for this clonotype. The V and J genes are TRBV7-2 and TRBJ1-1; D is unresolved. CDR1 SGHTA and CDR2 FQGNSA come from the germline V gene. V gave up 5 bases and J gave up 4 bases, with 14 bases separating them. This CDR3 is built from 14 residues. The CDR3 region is CASSRSRAGTEAFF. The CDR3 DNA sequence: TGTGCCAGCAGCCGATCTAGGGCTGGCACTGAAGCTTTCTTT.

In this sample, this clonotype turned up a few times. The DNA for the CDR3 is TGTGCCAGCAGCCCCGGGCGATTGAATGGCTACACCTTC. This gives the protein CASSPGRLNGYTF. J is TRBJ1-2 and V is TRBV11-2; D unresolved. Per germline, CDR1 SGHAT and CDR2 FQNNGV. V was shortened by 5 bases and J by 6 bases, with 13 bases between the two germline ends. This CDR3 spans 13 amino acids.